This T cell receptor (beta chain) was profiled in a study of T cell responses to AZD1222 COVID-19 vaccine. Overall study findings and caveats: Sampled repertoires all dated from after the peak T cell response. The donors showed a predominance of white British ancestry and of females, with possible underestimation of clonal diversity. Variant regions that are unmutated are reportedly the target of nearly half of spike-specific TCRs.

Profiled with immunoSEQ multiplex PCR; TCRdb holds only in-frame clones, not every one. Found here are approximately 200,000 clones, approximately 93% of them singletons; the top ten hold about 1%. V was cut by 4 bases and J by 3 bases, with 13 bases left in between. The CDR3 sequence is 15 residues long. Germline V CDR1 and CDR2: MNHEY, SVGEGT. Second doses at about 4 or about 12 weeks were pooled. Concerning this clone: Its target is unknown.

J is TRBJ1-5 and V is TRBV6-2 or TRBV6-3; tentative D call: TRBD1 (6 bases). The sequence was obtained from an adult who received the AZD1222 COVID-19 vaccine. The input for sequencing was peripheral blood, taken 28 days after the second AZD1222 dose. CDR3 nucleotides: TGTGCCAGCAGTTCAGAGGACAGACCCAATCAGCCCCAGCATTTT. Protein sequence: CASSSEDRPNQPQHF.